In its sample, the clone carrying this T cell receptor beta chain was seen a few times. This sample is drawn from a study of blood T cell repertoires in COVID-19. Method: immunoSEQ multiplex PCR; TCRdb's copy keeps in-frame clones and lacks some. The table lists some 150,000 clones, approximately 86% of them singletons. Trimming removed 4 bases at V and 8 bases at J, with 12 bases between. CDR1 is GTSNPN, CDR2 SVGIG, per germline (reference sequence). The CDR3 spans 13 residues. This clonotype was obtained from a woman in her forties or fifties with acute or convalescent COVID-19. The source material was peripheral blood. The chain joins TRBV30 to TRBJ1-6; the D is unclear. The CDR3 reads CAWKDGEYSPLHF. Written as DNA, the CDR3 is TGTGCCTGGAAGGACGGGGAATATTCACCCCTCCACTTT.